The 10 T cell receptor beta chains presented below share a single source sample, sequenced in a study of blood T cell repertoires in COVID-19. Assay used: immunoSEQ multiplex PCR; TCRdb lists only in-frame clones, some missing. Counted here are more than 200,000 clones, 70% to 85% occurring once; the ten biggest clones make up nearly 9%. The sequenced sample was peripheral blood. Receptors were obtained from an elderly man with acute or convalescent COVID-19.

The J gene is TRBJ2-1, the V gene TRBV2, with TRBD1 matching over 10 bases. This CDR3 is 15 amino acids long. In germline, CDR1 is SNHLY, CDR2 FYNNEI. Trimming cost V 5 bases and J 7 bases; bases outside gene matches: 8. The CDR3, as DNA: TGTGCCAGCAGTACAGACAGGGGGCGGTGGAATGAGCAGTTCTTC. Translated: CASSTDRGRWNEQFF.

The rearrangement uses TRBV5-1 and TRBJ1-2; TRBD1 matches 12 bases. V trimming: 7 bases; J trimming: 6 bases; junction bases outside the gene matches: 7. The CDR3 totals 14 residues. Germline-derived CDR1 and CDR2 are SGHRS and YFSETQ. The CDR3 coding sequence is TGCGCCAGCCGCACGGGACAGGGGGCTGATGGCTACACCTTC. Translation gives CASRTGQGADGYTF. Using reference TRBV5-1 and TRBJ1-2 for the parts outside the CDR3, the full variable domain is KAGVTQTPRYLIKTRGQQVTLSCSPISGHRSVSWYQQTPGQGLQFLFEYFSETQRNKGNFPGRFSGRQFSNSRSEMNVSTLELGDSALYLCASRTGQGADGYTFGSGTRLTVV.

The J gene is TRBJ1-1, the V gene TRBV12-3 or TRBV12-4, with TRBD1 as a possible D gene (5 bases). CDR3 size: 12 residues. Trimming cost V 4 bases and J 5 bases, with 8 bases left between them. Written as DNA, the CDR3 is TGTGCCAGCAGTTACGGGGGGACTGAAGCTTTCTTT. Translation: CASSYGGTEAFF.

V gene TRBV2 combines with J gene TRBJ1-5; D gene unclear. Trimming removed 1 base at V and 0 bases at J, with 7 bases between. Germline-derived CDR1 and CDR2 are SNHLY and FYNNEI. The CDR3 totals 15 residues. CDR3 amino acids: CASSEEYTSNQPQHF. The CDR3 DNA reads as TGTGCCAGCAGTGAAGAATACACTAGCAATCAGCCCCAGCATTTT.

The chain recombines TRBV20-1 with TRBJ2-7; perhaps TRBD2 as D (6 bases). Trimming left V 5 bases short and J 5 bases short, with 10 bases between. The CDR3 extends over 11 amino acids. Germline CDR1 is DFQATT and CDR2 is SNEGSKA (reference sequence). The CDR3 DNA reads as TGCAGTGCTCCGGGAGTCAACGAGCAGTACTTC. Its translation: CSAPGVNEQYF.

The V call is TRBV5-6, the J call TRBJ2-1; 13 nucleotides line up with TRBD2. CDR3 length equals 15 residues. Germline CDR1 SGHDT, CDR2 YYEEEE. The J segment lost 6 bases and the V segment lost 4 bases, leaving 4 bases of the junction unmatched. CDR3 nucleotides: TGTGCCAGCAGCCCACTAGCGGGGGGGCTCAATGAGCAGTTCTTC. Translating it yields CASSPLAGGLNEQFF.

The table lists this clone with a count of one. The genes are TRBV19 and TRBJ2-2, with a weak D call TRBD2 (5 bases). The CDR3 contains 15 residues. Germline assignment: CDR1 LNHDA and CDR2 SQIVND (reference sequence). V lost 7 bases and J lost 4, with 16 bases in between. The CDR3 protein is CASNRPPRGTGELFF. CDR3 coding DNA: TGTGCCAGTAACCGACCGCCCCGGGGCACCGGGGAGCTGTTTTTT.

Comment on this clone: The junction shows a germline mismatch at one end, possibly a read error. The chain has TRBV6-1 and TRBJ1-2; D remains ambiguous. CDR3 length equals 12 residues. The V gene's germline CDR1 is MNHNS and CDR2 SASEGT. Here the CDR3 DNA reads TGTGCCAGCAGTGAAGTGAGGGATGGGTACACCTTC. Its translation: CASSEVRDGYTF.

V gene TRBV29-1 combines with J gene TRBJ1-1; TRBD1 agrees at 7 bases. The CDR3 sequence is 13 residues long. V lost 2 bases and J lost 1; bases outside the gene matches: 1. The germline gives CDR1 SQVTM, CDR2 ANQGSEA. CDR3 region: CSVERGRNTEAFF. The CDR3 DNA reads TGCAGCGTTGAAAGGGGGCGGAACACTGAAGCTTTCTTT.

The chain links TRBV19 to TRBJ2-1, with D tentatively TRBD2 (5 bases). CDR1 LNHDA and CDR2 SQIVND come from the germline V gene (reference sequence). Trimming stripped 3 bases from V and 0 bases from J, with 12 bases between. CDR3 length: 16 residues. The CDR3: CASSMLAGSSYNEQFF. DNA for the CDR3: TGTGCCAGTAGTATGCTGGCGGGCTCCTCCTACAATGAGCAGTTCTTC.